These T cell receptor beta chains were read from a single sample in a study of cytomegalovirus exposure and HLA in healthy donors. Assay used: immunoSEQ multiplex PCR; TCRdb lists only in-frame clones, some missing. Of about 130,000 clones listed, roughly 80% are singletons. Sequencing was performed on PBMCs. Receptors originate from a middle-aged woman in good health and CMV-seropositive. Each CDR3 is given with its conserved first and last residue. Each record gives: CDR3 DNA, CDR3 protein, J gene, D gene, clone size, V gene. A D gene is named only where the DNA matches it firmly. The size field is filled for only some rows; it gives once, few, many or a size class.

TGCGCCAGCAGCCGCACCCCCGGGACAGGGGGCGCGAATGATAATGAAAAACTGTTTTTT CASSRTPGTGGANDNEKLFF TRBJ1-4 TRBD1 . TRBV5-1
TGCAGCGTTGAGATTGGACAGGGTCTACACGAGCAGTACTTC CSVEIGQGLHEQYF TRBJ2-7 TRBD1 once TRBV29-1
TGTGCCTGGAGATGGAAGGACTTGGAGAATTCACCCCTCCACTTT CAWRWKDLENSPLHF TRBJ1-6 . . TRBV30
TGTGCCAGCAGTTATAACAGTATTTTCGAAAAACTGTTTTTT CASSYNSIFEKLFF TRBJ1-4 . . TRBV6-6
TGCGCCAGCAGCTTGGTAGGACAGTTGAACACTGAAGCTTTCTTT CASSLVGQLNTEAFF TRBJ1-1 . . TRBV5-1
TGTGCCAGCAGCCTTACAAGGACAGGGTCCAATTCACCCCTCCACTTT CASSLTRTGSNSPLHF TRBJ1-6 TRBD1 . TRBV7-2
TGTGCCTGGGAAGCCGGGACAGCCTCCTACGAGCAGTACTTC CAWEAGTASYEQYF TRBJ2-7 TRBD1 . TRBV30
TGTGCCAGCTCACCACCTAAGAGGAAGGTAGAGACCCAGTACTTC CASSPPKRKVETQYF TRBJ2-5 . . TRBV18
TGTGCCAGCAGTCGGGACAGCTACAATGAGCAGTTCTTC CASSRDSYNEQFF TRBJ2-1 TRBD1 few TRBV6-5
TGTGCCAGCAGTCCATTATGGGGGGACAGTCAAGAGACCCAGTACTTC CASSPLWGDSQETQYF TRBJ2-5 . . TRBV2
TGTGCCAGCAGCGGGGTCAATCAGGGGGTAGGCCCAGATACGCAGTATTTT CASSGVNQGVGPDTQYF TRBJ2-3 TRBD1 . TRBV13
TGTGCCAGCAGCGTACCGCCGGGACAGGGCTATGGCTACACCTTC CASSVPPGQGYGYTF TRBJ1-2 TRBD1 . TRBV9
TGTGCCAGCAGCTTACGCGCGGGTCAGCCCCAGCATTTT CASSLRAGQPQHF TRBJ1-5 . . TRBV7-2
TGCAGCGTTGCTTACGACACGAACACCGGGGAGCTGTTTTTT CSVAYDTNTGELFF TRBJ2-2 . few TRBV29-1
TGTGCCAGCAGTTTGCAGGGGAGATACACTGAAGCTTTCTTT CASSLQGRYTEAFF TRBJ1-1 . . TRBV28
TGTGCCAGCAGCTTAGGTCCCGCAACTAATGAAAAACTGTTTTTT CASSLGPATNEKLFF TRBJ1-4 . . TRBV7-2
TGTGCCAGCAGGTCCACGGGACTGAACAATGAGCAGTTCTTC CASRSTGLNNEQFF TRBJ2-1 . . TRBV28
TGTGCCTGGGGGGGTACAGGGATGAACACTGAAGCTTTCTTT CAWGGTGMNTEAFF TRBJ1-1 . . TRBV30
TGTGCCAGCAGGACAGCACCCGATCCTTACAATGAGCAGTTCTTC CASRTAPDPYNEQFF TRBJ2-1 . . TRBV6-4
TGTGCCAGCAGCGTAGGGGGCCCGGGGAACACTGAAGCTTTCTTT CASSVGGPGNTEAFF TRBJ1-1 . . TRBV9
TGCAGCGACCACGCTACAGGATCTGTCTACAATGAGCAGTTCTTC CSDHATGSVYNEQFF TRBJ2-1 . . TRBV29-1
TGTGCCAGCAAGAGGGCGGGAGGCGACAATGAGCAGTTCTTC CASKRAGGDNEQFF TRBJ2-1 TRBD2 . TRBV9
TGTGCCAGCAATACTCCAGGGGTTGGTGGTGATGAGCAGTTCTTC CASNTPGVGGDEQFF TRBJ2-1 . . TRBV6-1
TGCGCCAGCAGGGGGGGGACAGGGCAAGAGACCCAGTACTTC CASRGGTGQETQYF TRBJ2-5 TRBD1 . TRBV5-1
TGTGCCAGCAGCCTGGACGGTTCCTACGAGCAGTACTTC CASSLDGSYEQYF TRBJ2-7 . . TRBV5-6
TGTGCCAGCAGCTTAGGGCAGGGCCGCAATCAGCCCCAGCATTTT CASSLGQGRNQPQHF TRBJ1-5 . few TRBV7-8
TGTGCCAGCAGCTGGGACAGGCGGAACACTGAAGCTTTCTTT CASSWDRRNTEAFF TRBJ1-1 TRBD1 few TRBV7-6
TGTGCCAGCAGTTCAGACAGGGGGACCCGAAGAGCTTTCTTT CASSSDRGTRRAFF TRBJ1-1 TRBD1 few TRBV5-4
TGTGCCAGCAGGGCCCCCGGGGTTGGGAGTGGCTACACCTTC CASRAPGVGSGYTF TRBJ1-2 . . TRBV6-1
TGTGCCAGTCTAGCCGACTATGGCTACACCTTC CASLADYGYTF TRBJ1-2 . . TRBV19
TGTGCCAGCAGCCCACTAGCGGGAGGGTTGGATACGCAGTATTTT CASSPLAGGLDTQYF TRBJ2-3 TRBD2 . TRBV28
TGTGCCAGCAGCTCGGGAACAGGGGGCTGGGGACAGCCCCAGCATTTT CASSSGTGGWGQPQHF TRBJ1-5 TRBD1 . TRBV13
TGTGCCAGCAGCTTAGGAGACAGCCCACATGAGCAGTTCTTC CASSLGDSPHEQFF TRBJ2-1 . . TRBV11-3
TGCGCCAGCAGCTTGGGACAGGGAAAAGACGAGCAGTACTTC CASSLGQGKDEQYF TRBJ2-7 TRBD1 . TRBV5-1
TGTGCCAGCAGTGAAACCGTTTTAGCGGGTAATGAGCAGTTCTTC CASSETVLAGNEQFF TRBJ2-1 TRBD2 . TRBV2
TGTGCCAGCTCACCAAACCTTAGGGGACAGACCCAAGAGACCCAGTACTTC CASSPNLRGQTQETQYF TRBJ2-5 TRBD1 . TRBV18
TGTGCCAGCAGCTCCGGTGGGAGTTCAGGAGAGACCCAGTACTTC CASSSGGSSGETQYF TRBJ2-5 . . TRBV7-2
TGTGCCAGCAGTTATCGGCCAGGGGCCCTAGCGGGGAAAGAGACCCAGTACTTC CASSYRPGALAGKETQYF TRBJ2-5 TRBD2 . TRBV28
TGCGCCAGCAGTCCAGGGACAGGGATTGAGACCCAGTACTTC CASSPGTGIETQYF TRBJ2-5 TRBD1 . TRBV23-1
TGTGCCAGCAGCCCCACGCTACTACACGAGCAGTACTTC CASSPTLLHEQYF TRBJ2-7 . . TRBV14
TGCGCCAGCAGCACGTCGGGACAGTTTGCCGAGACCCAGTACTTC CASSTSGQFAETQYF TRBJ2-5 TRBD1 . TRBV5-1
TGTGCCAGCAGTTCCACCACAGGGGGAAGGTATGGCTACACCTTC CASSSTTGGRYGYTF TRBJ1-2 TRBD1 . TRBV27
TGTGCCAGCAGCCGGACGGTGGGGCAATATGGCTACACCTTC CASSRTVGQYGYTF TRBJ1-2 . . TRBV6-5
TGTGCCAGCAGCTCCACCCTAGCGGGCGCGAACACCGGGGAGCTGTTTTTT CASSSTLAGANTGELFF TRBJ2-2 TRBD2 . TRBV7-2
TGTGCCAGCAGTGTGACAGGACAGCCCCAGCATTTT CASSVTGQPQHF TRBJ1-5 . . TRBV2
TGTGCCAGCAGTGACAAGCAGGGAGGCTACGAGCAGTACTTC CASSDKQGGYEQYF TRBJ2-7 . medium-sized TRBV2
TGCGCCAGCAGCCAAAAGAGGGGACTAGCGGGAGAAGAGACCCAGTACTTC CASSQKRGLAGEETQYF TRBJ2-5 TRBD2 . TRBV4-1
TGTGCCAGCAGTGCCCGGGGACTAGCGGGAGTTGATACGCAGTATTTT CASSARGLAGVDTQYF TRBJ2-3 TRBD2 . TRBV27
TGTGCCAGCAGACCGGGACAGACCTACGAGCAGTACTTC CASRPGQTYEQYF TRBJ2-7 TRBD1 . TRBV28
TGTGCCAGCAGTGAAACAACTACCTATGGCTACACCTTC CASSETTTYGYTF TRBJ1-2 . . TRBV6-5
TGTGCCAGTAGTATTTTAGGCGGAGTTTACGAGCAGTACTTC CASSILGGVYEQYF TRBJ2-7 . . TRBV19
TGTGCCAGTATTGAGGGCGGGAGTTACACCGGGGAGCTGTTTTTT CASIEGGSYTGELFF TRBJ2-2 TRBD2 . TRBV19
TGTGCCAGCAGTGCATTGACAGGGAGTGGCACTGAAGCTTTCTTT CASSALTGSGTEAFF TRBJ1-1 TRBD1 . TRBV27
TGTGCCAGCAGTTGGGGACAGGGGAGCACAGATACGCAGTATTTT CASSWGQGSTDTQYF TRBJ2-3 TRBD1 once TRBV27
TGCGCCAGCAGCCCATCCGACAGTTACAATGAAAAACTGTTTTTT CASSPSDSYNEKLFF TRBJ1-4 . . TRBV4-3
TGTGCCAGCAGCCCCACAGGGAAAGAGACCCAGTACTTC CASSPTGKETQYF TRBJ2-5 . . TRBV13
TGTGCCAGCAGCCTAAGGCGGGAGTCGAACACCTACGAGCAGTACTTC CASSLRRESNTYEQYF TRBJ2-7 TRBD2 . TRBV9